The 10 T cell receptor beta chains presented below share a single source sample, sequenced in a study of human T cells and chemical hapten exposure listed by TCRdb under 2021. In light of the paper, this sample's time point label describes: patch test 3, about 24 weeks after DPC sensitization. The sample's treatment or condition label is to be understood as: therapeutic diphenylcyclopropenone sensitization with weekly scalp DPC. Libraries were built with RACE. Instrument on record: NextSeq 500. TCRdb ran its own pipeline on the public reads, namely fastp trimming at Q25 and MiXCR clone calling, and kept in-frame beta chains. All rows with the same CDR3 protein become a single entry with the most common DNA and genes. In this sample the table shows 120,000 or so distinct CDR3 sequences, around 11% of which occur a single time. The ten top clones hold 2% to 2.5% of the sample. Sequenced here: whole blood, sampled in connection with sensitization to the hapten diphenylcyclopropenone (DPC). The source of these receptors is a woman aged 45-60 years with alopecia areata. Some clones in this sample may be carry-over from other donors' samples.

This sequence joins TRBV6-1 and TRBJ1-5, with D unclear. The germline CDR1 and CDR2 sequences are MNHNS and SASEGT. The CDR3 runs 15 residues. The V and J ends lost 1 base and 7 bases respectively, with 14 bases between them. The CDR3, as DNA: TGTGCCAGCAGTGAAGACGCGACCCTGGGCCAGCCCCAGCATTTT. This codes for CASSEDATLGQPQHF.

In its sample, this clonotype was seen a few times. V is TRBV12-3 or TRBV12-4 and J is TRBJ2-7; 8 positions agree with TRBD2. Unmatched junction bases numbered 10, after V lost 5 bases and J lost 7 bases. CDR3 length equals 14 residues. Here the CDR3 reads CASSRSGDPGEQYF. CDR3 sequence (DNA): TGTGCCAGCAGTCGTAGCGGGGACCCGGGGGAGCAGTACTTC.

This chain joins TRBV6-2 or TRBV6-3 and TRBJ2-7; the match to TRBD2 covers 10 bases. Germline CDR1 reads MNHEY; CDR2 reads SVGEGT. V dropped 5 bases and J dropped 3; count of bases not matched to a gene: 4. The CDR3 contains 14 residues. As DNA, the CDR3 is TGTGCCAGCAGTCCACTAGCGGGACTCTACGAGCAGTACTTC. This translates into CASSPLAGLYEQYF.

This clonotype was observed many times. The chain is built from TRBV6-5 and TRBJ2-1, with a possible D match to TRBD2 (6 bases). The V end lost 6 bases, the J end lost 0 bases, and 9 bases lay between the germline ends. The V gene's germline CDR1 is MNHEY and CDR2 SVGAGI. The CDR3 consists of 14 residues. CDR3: CASRGLSSYNEQFF. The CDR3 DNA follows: TGTGCCAGCAGGGGACTGAGCTCCTACAATGAGCAGTTCTTC.

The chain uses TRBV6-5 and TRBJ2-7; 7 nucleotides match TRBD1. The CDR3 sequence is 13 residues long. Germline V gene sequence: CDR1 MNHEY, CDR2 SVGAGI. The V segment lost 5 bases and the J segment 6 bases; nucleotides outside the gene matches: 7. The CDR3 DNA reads TGTGCCAGCAGTCCCCGGACAGGCGGCGAGCAGTACTTC. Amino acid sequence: CASSPRTGGEQYF.

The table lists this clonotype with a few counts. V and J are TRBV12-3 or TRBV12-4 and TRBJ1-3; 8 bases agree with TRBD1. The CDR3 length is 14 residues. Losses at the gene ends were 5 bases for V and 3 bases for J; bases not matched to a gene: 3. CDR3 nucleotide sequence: TGTGCCAGCAGTCCACAGGGGGGTGGAAACACCATATATTTT. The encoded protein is CASSPQGGGNTIYF.

The CDR3 DNA follows: TGTGCCAGCAGCCAAGAGTTTGGAGAGCAGTTCTTC. This codes for CASSQEFGEQFF. The chain employs TRBV3-1 and TRBJ2-1, with unresolved D. Germline V gives CDR1 LGHDT, CDR2 YNNKEL (reference sequence). This CDR3 spans 12 amino acids. Trimming removed 0 bases at V and 10 bases at J, with 7 bases between.

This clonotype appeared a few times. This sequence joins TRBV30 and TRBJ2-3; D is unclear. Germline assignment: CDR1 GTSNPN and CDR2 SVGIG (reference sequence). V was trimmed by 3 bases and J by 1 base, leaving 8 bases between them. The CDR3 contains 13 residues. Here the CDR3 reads CAWSAKGTDTQYF. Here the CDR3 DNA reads TGTGCCTGGAGCGCCAAGGGCACAGATACGCAGTATTTT. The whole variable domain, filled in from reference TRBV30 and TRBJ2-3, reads SQTIHQWPATLVQPVGSPLSLECTVEGTSNPNLYWYRQAAGRGLQLLFYSVGIGQISSEVPQNLSASRPQDRQFILSSKKLLLSDSGFYLCAWSAKGTDTQYFGPGTRLTVL.

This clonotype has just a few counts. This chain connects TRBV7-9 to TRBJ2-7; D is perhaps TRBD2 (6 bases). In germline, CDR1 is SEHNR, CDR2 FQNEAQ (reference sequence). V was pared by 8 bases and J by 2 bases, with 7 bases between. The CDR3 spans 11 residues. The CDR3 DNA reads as TGTGCCAGCGCGGGGACCTACGAGCAGTACTTC. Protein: CASAGTYEQYF.

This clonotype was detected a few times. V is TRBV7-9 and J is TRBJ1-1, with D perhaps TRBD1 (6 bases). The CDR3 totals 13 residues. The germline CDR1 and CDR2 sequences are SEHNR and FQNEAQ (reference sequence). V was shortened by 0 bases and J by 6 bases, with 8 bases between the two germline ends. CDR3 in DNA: TGTGCCAGCAGCTTAGCGGGACATCCTGAAGCTTTCTTT. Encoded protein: CASSLAGHPEAFF.